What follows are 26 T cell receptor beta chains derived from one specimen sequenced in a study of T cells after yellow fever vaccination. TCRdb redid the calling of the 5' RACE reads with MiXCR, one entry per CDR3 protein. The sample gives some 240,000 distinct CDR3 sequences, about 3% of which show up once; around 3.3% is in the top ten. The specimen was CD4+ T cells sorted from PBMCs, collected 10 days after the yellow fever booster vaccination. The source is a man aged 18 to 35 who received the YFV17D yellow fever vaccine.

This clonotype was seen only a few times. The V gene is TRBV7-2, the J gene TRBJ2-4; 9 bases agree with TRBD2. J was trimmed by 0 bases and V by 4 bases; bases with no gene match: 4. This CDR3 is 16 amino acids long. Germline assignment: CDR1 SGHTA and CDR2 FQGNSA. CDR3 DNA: TGTGCCAGCAGCTCCCTAGCGGGGATAGCCAAAAACATTCAGTACTTC. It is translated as CASSSLAGIAKNIQYF.

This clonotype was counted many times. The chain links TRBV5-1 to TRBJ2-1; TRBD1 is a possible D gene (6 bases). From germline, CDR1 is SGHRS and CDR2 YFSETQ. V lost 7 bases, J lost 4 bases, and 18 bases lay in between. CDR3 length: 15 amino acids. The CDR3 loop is CASRPPGTRYNEQFF. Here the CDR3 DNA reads TGCGCCAGCCGTCCCCCCGGGACAAGGTACAATGAGCAGTTCTTC.

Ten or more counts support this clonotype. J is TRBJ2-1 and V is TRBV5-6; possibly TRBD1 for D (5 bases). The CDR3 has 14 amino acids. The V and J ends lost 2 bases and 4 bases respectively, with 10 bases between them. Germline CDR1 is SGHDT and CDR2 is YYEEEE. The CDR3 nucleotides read TGTGCCAGCAGCTTTTTTCCAGGGTACAATGAGCAGTTCTTC. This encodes CASSFFPGYNEQFF.

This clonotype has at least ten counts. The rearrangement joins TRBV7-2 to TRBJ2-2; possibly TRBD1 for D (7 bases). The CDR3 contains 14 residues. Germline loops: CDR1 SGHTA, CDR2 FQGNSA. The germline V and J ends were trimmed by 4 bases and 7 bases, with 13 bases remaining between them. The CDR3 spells CASSSSGGIGELFF. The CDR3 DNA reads TGTGCCAGCAGCTCTTCAGGGGGGATCGGGGAGCTGTTTTTT.

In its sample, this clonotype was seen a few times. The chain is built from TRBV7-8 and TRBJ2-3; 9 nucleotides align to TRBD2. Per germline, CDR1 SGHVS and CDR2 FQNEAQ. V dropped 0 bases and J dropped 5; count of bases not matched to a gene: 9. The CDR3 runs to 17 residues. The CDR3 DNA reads TGTGCCAGCAGCTTAGCGCTAGGGCGGGGGGGCCAAGATACGCAGTATTTT. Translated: CASSLALGRGGQDTQYF. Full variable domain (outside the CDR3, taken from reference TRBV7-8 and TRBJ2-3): GAGVSQSPRYKVAKRGQDVALRCDPISGHVSLFWYQQALGQGPEFLTYFQNEAQLDKSGLPSDRFFAERPEGSVSTLKIQRTQQEDSAVYLCASSLALGRGGQDTQYFGPGTRLTVL.

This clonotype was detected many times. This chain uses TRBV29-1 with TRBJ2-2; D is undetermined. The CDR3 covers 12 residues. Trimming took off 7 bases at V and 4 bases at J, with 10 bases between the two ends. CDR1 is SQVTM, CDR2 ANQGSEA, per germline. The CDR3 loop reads CSAYTGTGELFF. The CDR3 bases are TGCAGCGCTTACACGGGCACCGGGGAGCTGTTTTTT.

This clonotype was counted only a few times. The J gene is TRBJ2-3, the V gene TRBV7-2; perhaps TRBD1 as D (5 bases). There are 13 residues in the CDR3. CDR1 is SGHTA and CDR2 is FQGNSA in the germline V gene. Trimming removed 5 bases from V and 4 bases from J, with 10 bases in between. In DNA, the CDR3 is TGTGCCAGCAGCGCCAGGGTTTCAGATACGCAGTATTTT. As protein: CASSARVSDTQYF.

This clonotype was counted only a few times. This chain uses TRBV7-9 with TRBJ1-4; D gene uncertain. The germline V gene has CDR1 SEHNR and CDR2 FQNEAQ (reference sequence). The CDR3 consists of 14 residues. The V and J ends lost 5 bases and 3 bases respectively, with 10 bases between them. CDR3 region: CASSPAVPNEKLFF. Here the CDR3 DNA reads TGTGCCAGCAGCCCAGCGGTACCTAATGAAAAACTGTTTTTT.

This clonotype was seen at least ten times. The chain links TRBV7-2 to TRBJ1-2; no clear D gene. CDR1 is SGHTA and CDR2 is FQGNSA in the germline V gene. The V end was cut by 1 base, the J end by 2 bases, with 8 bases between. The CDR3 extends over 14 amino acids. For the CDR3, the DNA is TGTGCCAGCAGCTTAGTTCGGGCCAACTATGGCTACACCTTC. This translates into CASSLVRANYGYTF.

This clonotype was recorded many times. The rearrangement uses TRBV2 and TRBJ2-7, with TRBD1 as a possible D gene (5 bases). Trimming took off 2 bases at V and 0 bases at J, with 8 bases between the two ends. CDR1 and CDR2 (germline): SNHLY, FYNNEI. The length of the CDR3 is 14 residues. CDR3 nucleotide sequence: TGTGCCAGCAGTGAACAGGGCCTCTCCTACGAGCAGTACGTC. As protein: CASSEQGLSYEQYV.

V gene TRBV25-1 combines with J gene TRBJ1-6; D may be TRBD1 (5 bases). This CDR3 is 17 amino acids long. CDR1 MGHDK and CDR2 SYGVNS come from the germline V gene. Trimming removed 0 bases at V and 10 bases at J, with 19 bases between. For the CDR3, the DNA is TGTGCCAGCAGTGAATATTTTCCCGCAGGGTCGGGGTCACCCCTCCACTTT. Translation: CASSEYFPAGSGSPLHF.

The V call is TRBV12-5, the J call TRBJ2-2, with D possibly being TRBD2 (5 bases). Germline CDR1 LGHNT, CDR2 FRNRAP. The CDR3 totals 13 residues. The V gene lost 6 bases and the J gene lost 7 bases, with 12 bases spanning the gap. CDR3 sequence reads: CASGVDSYGELFF. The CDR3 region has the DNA TGTGCTAGTGGAGTGGACTCTTACGGGGAGCTGTTTTTT.

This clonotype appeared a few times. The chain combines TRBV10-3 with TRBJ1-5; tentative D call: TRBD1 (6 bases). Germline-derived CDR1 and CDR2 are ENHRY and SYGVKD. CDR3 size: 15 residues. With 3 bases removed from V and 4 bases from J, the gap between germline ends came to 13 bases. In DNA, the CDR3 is TGTGCCATCAGTGACGGCAGGGGTACGAATCAGCCCCAGCATTTT. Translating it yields CAISDGRGTNQPQHF.

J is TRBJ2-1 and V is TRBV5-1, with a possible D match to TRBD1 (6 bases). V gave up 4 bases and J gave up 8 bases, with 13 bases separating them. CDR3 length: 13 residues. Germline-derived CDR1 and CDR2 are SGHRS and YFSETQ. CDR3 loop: CASSEGVGDEQFF. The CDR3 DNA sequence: TGCGCCAGCAGCGAGGGGGTAGGCGATGAGCAGTTCTTC.

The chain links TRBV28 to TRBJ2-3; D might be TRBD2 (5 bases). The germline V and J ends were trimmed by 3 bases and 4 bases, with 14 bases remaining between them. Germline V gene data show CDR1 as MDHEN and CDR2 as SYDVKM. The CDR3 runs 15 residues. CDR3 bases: TGTGCCAGCAGTTTTGGAGGAGTGAGGGCAGATACGCAGTATTTT. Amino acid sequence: CASSFGGVRADTQYF. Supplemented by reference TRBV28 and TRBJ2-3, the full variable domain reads DVKVTQSSRYLVKRTGEKVFLECVQDMDHENMFWYRQDPGLGLRLIYFSYDVKMKEKGDIPEGYSVSREKKERFSLILESASTNQTSMYLCASSFGGVRADTQYFGPGTRLTVL.

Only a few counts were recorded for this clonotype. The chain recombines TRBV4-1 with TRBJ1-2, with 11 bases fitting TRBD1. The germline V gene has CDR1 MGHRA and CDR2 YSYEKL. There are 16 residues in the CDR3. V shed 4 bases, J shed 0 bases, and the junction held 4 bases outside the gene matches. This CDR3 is CASSLGQGASNYGYTF. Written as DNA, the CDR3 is TGCGCCAGCAGCCTCGGACAGGGGGCCTCTAACTATGGCTACACCTTC.

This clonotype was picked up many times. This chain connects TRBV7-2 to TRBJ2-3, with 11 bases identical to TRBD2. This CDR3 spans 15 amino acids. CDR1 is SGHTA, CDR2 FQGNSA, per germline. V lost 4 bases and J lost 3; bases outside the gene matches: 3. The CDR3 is CASSYSGGETDTQYF. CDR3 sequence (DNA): TGTGCCAGCAGCTATAGCGGGGGGGAGACAGATACGCAGTATTTT. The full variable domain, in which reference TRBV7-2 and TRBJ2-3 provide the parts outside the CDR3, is GAGVSQSPSNKVTEKGKDVELRCDPISGHTALYWYRQSLGQGLEFLIYFQGNSAPDKSGLPSDRFSAERTGGSVSTLTIQRTQQEDSAVYLCASSYSGGETDTQYFGPGTRLTVL.

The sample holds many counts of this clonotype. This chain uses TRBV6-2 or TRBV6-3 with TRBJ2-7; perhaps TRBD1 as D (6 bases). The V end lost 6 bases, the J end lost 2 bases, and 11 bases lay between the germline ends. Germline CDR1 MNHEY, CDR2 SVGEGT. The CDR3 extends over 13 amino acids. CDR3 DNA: TGTGCCAGCAGCCCCAGGGGAGCCTACGAGCAGTACGTC. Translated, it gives CASSPRGAYEQYV.

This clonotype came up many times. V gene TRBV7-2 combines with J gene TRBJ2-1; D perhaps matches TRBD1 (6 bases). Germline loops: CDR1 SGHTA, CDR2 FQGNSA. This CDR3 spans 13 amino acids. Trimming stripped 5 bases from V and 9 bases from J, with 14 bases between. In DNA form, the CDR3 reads TGTGCCAGCAGCCCAGGGGCCTTCAGTGAGCAGTTCTTC. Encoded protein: CASSPGAFSEQFF.

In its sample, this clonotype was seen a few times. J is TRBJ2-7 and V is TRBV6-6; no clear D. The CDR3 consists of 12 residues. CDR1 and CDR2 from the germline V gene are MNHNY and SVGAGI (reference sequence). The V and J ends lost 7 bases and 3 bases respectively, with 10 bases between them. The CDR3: CASNDERYEQYF. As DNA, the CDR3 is TGTGCCAGCAACGACGAGCGCTACGAGCAGTACTTC.

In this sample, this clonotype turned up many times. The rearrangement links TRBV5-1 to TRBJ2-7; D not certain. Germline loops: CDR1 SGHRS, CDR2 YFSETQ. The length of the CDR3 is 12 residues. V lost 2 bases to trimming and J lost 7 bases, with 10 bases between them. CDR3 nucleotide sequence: TGCGCCAGCAGCTTCCTTGGAGATGAGCAGTACTTC. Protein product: CASSFLGDEQYF.

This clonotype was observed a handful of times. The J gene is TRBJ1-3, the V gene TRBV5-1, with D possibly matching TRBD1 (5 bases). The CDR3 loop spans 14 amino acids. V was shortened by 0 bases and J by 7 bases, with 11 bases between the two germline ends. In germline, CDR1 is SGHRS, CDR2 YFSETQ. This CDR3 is CASSLGFKGNTIYF. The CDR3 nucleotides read TGCGCCAGCAGCTTGGGATTCAAGGGGAACACCATATATTTT.

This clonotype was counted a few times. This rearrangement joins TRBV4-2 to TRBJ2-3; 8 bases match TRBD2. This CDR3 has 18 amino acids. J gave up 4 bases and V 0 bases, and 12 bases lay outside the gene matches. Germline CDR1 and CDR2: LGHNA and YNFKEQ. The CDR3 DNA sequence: TGTGCCAGCAGCCAAGATCCCCCTTTGCGGGGGGCCGCAGATACGCAGTATTTT. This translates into CASSQDPPLRGAADTQYF.

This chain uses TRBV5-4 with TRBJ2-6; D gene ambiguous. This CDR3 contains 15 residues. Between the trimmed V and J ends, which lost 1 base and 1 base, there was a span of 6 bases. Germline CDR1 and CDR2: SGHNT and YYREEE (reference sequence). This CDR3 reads CASSLSASGANVLTF. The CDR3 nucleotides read TGTGCCAGCAGCTTGAGTGCATCTGGGGCCAACGTCCTGACTTTC.

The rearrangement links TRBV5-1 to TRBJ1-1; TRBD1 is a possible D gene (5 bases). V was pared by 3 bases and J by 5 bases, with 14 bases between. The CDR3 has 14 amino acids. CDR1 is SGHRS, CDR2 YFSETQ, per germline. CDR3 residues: CASSWGDGGTEAFF. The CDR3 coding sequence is TGCGCCAGCAGCTGGGGGGACGGTGGGACTGAAGCTTTCTTT.

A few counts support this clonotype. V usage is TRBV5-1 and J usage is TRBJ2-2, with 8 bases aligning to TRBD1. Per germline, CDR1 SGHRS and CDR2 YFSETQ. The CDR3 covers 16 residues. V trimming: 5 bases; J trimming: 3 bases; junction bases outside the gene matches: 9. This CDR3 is CASRKGQGGYTGELFF. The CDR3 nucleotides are TGCGCCAGCAGAAAAGGACAGGGCGGGTACACCGGGGAGCTGTTTTTT.